The entry that follows covers one T cell receptor (beta chain) sequence. The target antigen is unknown. This specimen belongs to a study of cytomegalovirus exposure and HLA in healthy donors. Study context: Assignment to the Caucasian-associated ancestry cluster applied to over 70% of the roughly 400 genotyped donors. Whole-study results and caveats: Analysis was carried out at a later point, and it linked a missense DCLRE1C variant to TCR beta V- and J-gene trimming.

This PCR relied on a set of 60 Vbeta primers and 13 Jbeta primers. Assay: immunoSEQ multiplex PCR; the TCRdb copy retains only in-frame clones and omits some. This sample has around 150,000 clones, with 70% to 75% found just once. Germline CDR1 is SGHRS and CDR2 is YFSETQ. Trimming took off 4 bases at V and 0 bases at J, with 7 bases between the two ends. The CDR3 has 13 residues. The sample consisted of PBMCs. The chain joins TRBV5-1 to TRBJ1-2; no firm D call. This clonotype was sampled from a man between 18 and 35 years old in good health and CMV-seropositive. CDR3 loop: CASSADPNYGYTF. The CDR3 DNA is TGCGCCAGCAGCGCGGATCCTAACTATGGCTACACCTTC. Using reference TRBV5-1 and TRBJ1-2 for the parts outside the CDR3, the full variable domain is KAGVTQTPRYLIKTRGQQVTLSCSPISGHRSVSWYQQTPGQGLQFLFEYFSETQRNKGNFPGRFSGRQFSNSRSEMNVSTLELGDSALYLCASSADPNYGYTFGSGTRLTVV.